The present T cell receptor beta chain was sequenced within a study of blood T cell repertoires in COVID-19. As for the study in general: Samples taken during acute and convalescent COVID-19 were collected in the United States, Italy and Spain. T cells, B-cell-depleted T cells, or PBMCs provided the cDNA or gDNA that served as material.

Per the original data handling: Amplifying reference gene primers gave estimates of nucleated cell counts. The assay was immunoSEQ multiplex PCR, and TCRdb's table has in-frame clones only and misses some. The D gene and trimming were derived from the DNA, and the V and J assignments and clone size from that table. The data show 250,000 or so clones, around 85% seen once. CDR3 length: 15 residues. Germline V gives CDR1 ENHRY, CDR2 SYGVKD. J gave up 0 bases and V 6 bases, and 7 bases lay outside the gene matches. The receptor comes from a man aged 80 or over with acute or convalescent COVID-19. This chain joins TRBV10-3 and TRBJ1-1, with 7 nucleotides matching TRBD1. The source material was peripheral blood. The CDR3 DNA sequence: TGTGCCATCAGAAGAACAGGGGCGATGAACACTGAAGCTTTCTTT. It codes for CAIRRTGAMNTEAFF.